This TCR beta chain came from a study of beta chain features in type 1 diabetes. Study at large: The number of sorted cells examined across all samples was roughly 100,000,000.

This clone was recorded a few times. Its specificity is not known. Isolated RNA was reverse transcribed in full, so expressed TCRB transcripts were sequenced. Around 3.9 million reads per sample were averaged for naive, central memory and regulatory samples. TCRdb keeps only in-frame clones here, not all; method: immunoSEQ multiplex PCR. Among 200,000 to 250,000 clones listed, 25% to 30% were seen once. Overall study results and limits: It was not settled here whether HLA type affects TCRB rearrangement.

This CDR3 spans 14 amino acids. Germline V gene sequence: CDR1 SNHLY, CDR2 FYNNEI. V lost 4 bases and J lost 2, with 9 bases in between. The receptor's source is a man aged 25 to 45 in good health. The chain recombines TRBV2 with TRBJ2-1; D ambiguous. Sequenced: central memory CD4+ T cells from blood. CDR3 DNA sequence: TGTGCCAGCAGTGCGAGCCCACCCTACAATGAGCAGTTCTTC. This codes for CASSASPPYNEQFF.